This T cell receptor (beta chain) was identified in a study of blood T cell repertoires in COVID-19. Per the original data handling: Reference gene primers were amplified, and this amplification served to estimate nucleated cell counts. Only in-frame clones appear in the TCRdb table, and some are missing; sequencing was by immunoSEQ multiplex PCR. D and trimming come from the DNA, and the V and J calls and clone size come from that table. The repertoire includes 110,000 or so clones, less than 85% of them detected once, and less than 2% sits in the top ten. This CDR3 comprises 13 residues. Trimming stripped 4 bases from V and 1 base from J, with 7 bases between. Looked up from germline, CDR1 is SNHLY and CDR2 is FYNNEI.

The TCR comes from a woman in her 40s with acute or convalescent COVID-19. This chain uses TRBV2 with TRBJ1-1; the D is unclear. The sequenced sample was peripheral blood. The CDR3 nucleotides are TGTGCCAGCAGTGCAGACAAGAACACTGAAGCTTTCTTT. This encodes CASSADKNTEAFF. Full variable domain (outside the CDR3, taken from reference TRBV2 and TRBJ1-1): EPEVTQTPSHQVTQMGQEVILRCVPISNHLYFYWYRQILGQKVEFLVSFYNNEISEKSEIFDDQFSVERPDGSNFTLKIRSTKLEDSAMYFCASSADKNTEAFFGQGTRLTVV.